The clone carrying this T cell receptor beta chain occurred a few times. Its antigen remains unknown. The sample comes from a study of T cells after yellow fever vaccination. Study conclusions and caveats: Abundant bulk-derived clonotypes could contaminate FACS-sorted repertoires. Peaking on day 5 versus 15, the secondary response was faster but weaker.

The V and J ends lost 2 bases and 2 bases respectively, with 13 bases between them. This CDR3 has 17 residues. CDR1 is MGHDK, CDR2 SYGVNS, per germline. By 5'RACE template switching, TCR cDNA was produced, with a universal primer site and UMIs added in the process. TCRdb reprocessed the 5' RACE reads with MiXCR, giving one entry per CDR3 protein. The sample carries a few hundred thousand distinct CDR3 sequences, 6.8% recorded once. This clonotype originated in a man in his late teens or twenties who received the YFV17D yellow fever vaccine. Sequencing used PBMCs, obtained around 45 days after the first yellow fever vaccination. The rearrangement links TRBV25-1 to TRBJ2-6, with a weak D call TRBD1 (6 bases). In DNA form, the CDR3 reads TGTGCCAGCAGTGAACCGACCAGGGGAGCTGGGGCCAACGTCCTGACTTTC. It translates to CASSEPTRGAGANVLTF.